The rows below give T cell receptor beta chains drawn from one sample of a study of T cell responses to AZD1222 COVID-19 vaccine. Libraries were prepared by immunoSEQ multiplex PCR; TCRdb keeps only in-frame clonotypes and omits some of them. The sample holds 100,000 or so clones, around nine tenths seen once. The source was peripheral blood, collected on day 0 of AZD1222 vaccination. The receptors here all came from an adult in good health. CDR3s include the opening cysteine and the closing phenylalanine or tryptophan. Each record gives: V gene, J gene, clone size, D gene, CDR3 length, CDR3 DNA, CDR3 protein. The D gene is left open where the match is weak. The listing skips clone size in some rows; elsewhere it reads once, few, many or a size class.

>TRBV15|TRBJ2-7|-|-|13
TGTGCCACCAGCATTAGACGCGGCGAGCAGCAGTACTTC
CATSIRRGEQQYF
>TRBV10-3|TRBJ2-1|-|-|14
TGTGCCATCAGAAACAGGAGCTCCTACAATGAGCAGTTCTTC
CAIRNRSSYNEQFF
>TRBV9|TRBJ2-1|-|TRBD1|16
TGTGCCAGCAGCGAGGGACAGGGACTGGTTGGCAATGAGCAGTTCTTC
CASSEGQGLVGNEQFF
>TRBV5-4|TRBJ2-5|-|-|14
TGTGCCAGCAGCGCCGACAGGTACCAAGAGACCCAGTACTTC
CASSADRYQETQYF
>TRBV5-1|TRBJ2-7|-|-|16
TGCGCCAGCAGCTTGGGTTTTAGTGGGGATATCAACGAGCAGTACTTC
CASSLGFSGDINEQYF
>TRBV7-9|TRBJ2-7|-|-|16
TGTGCCAGCAGCTTAAGCCCTTCAGAGGAATCCTACGAGCAGTACTTC
CASSLSPSEESYEQYF
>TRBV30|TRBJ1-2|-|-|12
TGTGCCTGGAGTTGGAAGGGGGTTGGCTACACCTTC
CAWSWKGVGYTF
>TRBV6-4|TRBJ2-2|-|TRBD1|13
TGTGCCAGCAGCGCAGGGGGTAACCGGGAGCTGTTTTTT
CASSAGGNRELFF
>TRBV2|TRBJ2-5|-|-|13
TGTGCCAGCAGTCCGGGGGTACGAGAGACCCAGTACTTC
CASSPGVRETQYF
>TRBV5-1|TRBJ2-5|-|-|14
TGCGCCAGCAGCTTGTCTGCAGGGTTAGAGACCCAGTACTTC
CASSLSAGLETQYF
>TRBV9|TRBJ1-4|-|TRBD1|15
TGTGCCAGCAGCGCCTACGGGACAGTGGGTGAAAAACTGTTTTTT
CASSAYGTVGEKLFF
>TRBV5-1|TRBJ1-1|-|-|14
TGCGCCAGCAGCCCCGTTGCGGTGAACACTGAAGCTTTCTTT
CASSPVAVNTEAFF
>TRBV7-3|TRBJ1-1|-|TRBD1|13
TGTGCCAGCAGCCAACGACAGGGCTCTGAAGCTTTCTTT
CASSQRQGSEAFF
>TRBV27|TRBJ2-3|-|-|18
TGTGCCAGCAGCCGCCGCCGACCTGCAGGCCAAGGCACAGATACGCAGTATTTT
CASSRRRPAGQGTDTQYF
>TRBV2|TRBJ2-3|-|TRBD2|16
TGTGCCAGCAGTGGCGGCGGGGGGGCCATATCAGATACGCAGTATTTT
CASSGGGGAISDTQYF
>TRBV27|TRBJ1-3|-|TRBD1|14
TGTGCCAGCAGTTTTACAGGGGATGGAAACACCATATATTTT
CASSFTGDGNTIYF
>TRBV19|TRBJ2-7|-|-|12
TGTGCCACCCAGGGTAGGGATAGCAAGCAGTACTTC
CATQGRDSKQYF
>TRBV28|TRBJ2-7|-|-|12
TGTGCCAGCAGTTTAACAGCCTACGAGCAGTACTTC
CASSLTAYEQYF
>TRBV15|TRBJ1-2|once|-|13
TGTGCCACCAGCAGAGGACAGAACTATGGCTACACCTTC
CATSRGQNYGYTF
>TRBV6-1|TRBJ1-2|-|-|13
TGTGCCAGCAGTGAAGTATCTAGCTATGGCTACACCTTC
CASSEVSSYGYTF